The next 23 T cell receptor beta chains were all read from a single sample in a study of T-cell memory formation after mild COVID-19. Using its own MiXCR run on the 5' RACE reads, TCRdb lists one record per CDR3 protein. The table lists about 68,000 distinct CDR3 sequences, over 15% of them singletons. Sequences were obtained from PBMCs or a T cell subset sorted from them (not recorded which). The origin of the receptors is an adult woman who had mild COVID-19 (a few samples of this study predate the infection). Cell type and time point are not known.

The chain recombines TRBV7-8 with TRBJ2-7, with D unresolved. Trimming cost V 7 bases and J 0 bases, with 4 bases left between them. Germline V gene lookup returns CDR1 SGHVS and CDR2 FQNEAQ. The CDR3 length is 11 residues. CDR3 in amino acids: CASTSSYEQYF. DNA for the CDR3: TGTGCCAGCACAAGCTCCTACGAGCAGTACTTC.

The chain uses TRBV4-3 and TRBJ2-2; D uncertain. V lost 4 bases, J lost 3 bases, and 18 bases lay in between. From germline, CDR1 is LGHNA and CDR2 YSLEER. The CDR3 has 17 amino acids. The CDR3, as DNA: TGCGCCAGCAGCCCCCGGATTGGGCAGAGCGACACCGGGGAGCTGTTTTTT. Its protein product is CASSPRIGQSDTGELFF.

There are many counts of this clonotype. V gene TRBV19 combines with J gene TRBJ2-7; TRBD2 matches at 11 bases. CDR1 LNHDA and CDR2 SQIVND come from the germline V gene (reference sequence). The CDR3 covers 14 residues. The junction had 6 bases not matched to a gene; V was cut back by 5 bases and J by 6 bases. In DNA, the CDR3 is TGTGCCAGTAGTTTTACTAGCGGGAGTTCCGAGCAGTACTTC. Amino acids: CASSFTSGSSEQYF.

The chain recombines TRBV5-4 with TRBJ2-1; TRBD1 matches at 8 bases. The CDR3 contains 19 residues. Germline trimming cut 4 bases from V and 4 bases from J; bases unmatched to any gene: 19. From germline, CDR1 is SGHNT and CDR2 YYREEE (reference sequence). In DNA form, the CDR3 reads TGTGCCAGCAGCCTCCGAGGGCTCGTTTCCGGGACAGGTTACAATGAGCAGTTCTTC. Its protein is CASSLRGLVSGTGYNEQFF.

The chain employs TRBV12-3 or TRBV12-4 and TRBJ1-5, with D perhaps TRBD1 (5 bases). Between the trimmed V and J ends, which lost 8 bases and 6 bases, there was a span of 14 bases. This CDR3 is 13 amino acids long. DNA of the CDR3: TGTGCCAGCTGGACAAGGTCGAGTCAGCCCCAGCATTTT. Protein product: CASWTRSSQPQHF.

This clonotype was detected only a few times. The chain employs TRBV7-9 and TRBJ2-1; unclear D gene. Germline V gives CDR1 SEHNR, CDR2 FQNEAQ (reference sequence). The length of the CDR3 is 13 residues. V was clipped by 6 bases and J by 5 bases, with 11 bases between them. The CDR3 loop is CASSGRSNNEQFF. As DNA, the CDR3 is TGTGCCAGCAGTGGGCGGAGTAACAATGAGCAGTTCTTC. Full variable domain (missing parts from reference TRBV7-9 and TRBJ2-1): DTGVSQNPRHKITKRGQNVTFRCDPISEHNRLYWYRQTLGQGPEFLTYFQNEAQLEKSRLLSDRFSAERPKGSFSTLEIQRTEQGDSAMYLCASSGRSNNEQFFGPGTRLTVL.

The rearrangement uses TRBV19 and TRBJ1-3; TRBD1 might be the D (6 bases). There are 19 residues in the CDR3. Trimming shortened V by 1 base and J by 0 bases, and 19 bases separated the two germline ends. Per the germline V gene, CDR1 is LNHDA and CDR2 is SQIVND (reference sequence). The CDR3 reads CASSIGRIRTANSGNTIYF. CDR3 sequence (DNA): TGTGCCAGTAGTATAGGTCGTATACGGACAGCGAACTCTGGAAACACCATATATTTT.

In its sample, this clonotype was seen many times. The chain uses TRBV27 and TRBJ2-3; 8 bases are a match to TRBD2. Germline CDR1 reads MNHEY; CDR2 reads SMNVEV (reference sequence). The CDR3 length is 16 residues. The trim removed 0 bases at V and 0 bases at J, leaving 2 bases unmatched. CDR3 residues: CASSLSPSGSTDTQYF. The CDR3 coding sequence is TGTGCCAGCAGTTTATCGCCTAGCGGGAGCACAGATACGCAGTATTTT.

V is TRBV7-9 and J is TRBJ2-7; 12 nucleotides align to TRBD1. This CDR3 has 15 amino acids. The V gene's germline CDR1 is SEHNR and CDR2 FQNEAQ (reference sequence). V dropped 1 base and J dropped 6; count of bases not matched to a gene: 4. The chain's CDR3 is CASSLVGQGAVEQYF. CDR3 nucleotides: TGTGCCAGCAGCTTAGTGGGACAGGGGGCGGTCGAGCAGTACTTC.

This clonotype showed up just a few times. The chain couples TRBV11-1 to TRBJ2-1; the D gene is possibly TRBD2 (5 bases). CDR1 SGHAT and CDR2 FQDESV come from the germline V gene (reference sequence). V was cut by 5 bases and J by 13 bases, with 12 bases left in between. The length of the CDR3 is 11 residues. The CDR3 is CASSPGELQFF. The CDR3 DNA is TGTGCCAGCAGCCCCGGGGAATTACAGTTCTTC. Drawing the rest from reference TRBV11-1 and TRBJ2-1, the complete variable domain is EAEVAQSPRYKITEKSQAVAFWCDPISGHATLYWYRQILGQGPELLVQFQDESVVDDSQLPKDRFSAERLKGVDSTLKIQPAELGDSAMYLCASSPGELQFFGPGTRLTVL.

This clonotype was detected a few times. The rearrangement joins TRBV4-3 to TRBJ2-7; 9 nucleotides agree with TRBD1. Trimming removed 4 bases from V and 1 base from J; junction bases left unmatched: 14. The germline gives CDR1 LGHNA, CDR2 YSLEER. The CDR3 runs to 18 residues. The CDR3 sequence is CASSPYRGPNSLSYEQYF. CDR3 DNA: TGCGCCAGCAGCCCATACAGGGGGCCAAATTCGCTGTCCTACGAGCAGTACTTC.

The table lists this clonotype with a few counts. The rearrangement uses TRBV2 and TRBJ2-1; TRBD2 agrees at 7 bases. V gave up 2 bases and J gave up 7 bases; unmatched junction bases: 11. The CDR3 extends over 16 amino acids. Per germline, CDR1 SNHLY and CDR2 FYNNEI. This CDR3 is CASSETGPAGSNEQFF. The CDR3 nucleotides are TGTGCCAGCAGTGAAACTGGGCCAGCGGGATCGAATGAGCAGTTCTTC. The full variable domain, its missing parts supplied by reference TRBV2 and TRBJ2-1, is EPEVTQTPSHQVTQMGQEVILRCVPISNHLYFYWYRQILGQKVEFLVSFYNNEISEKSEIFDDQFSVERPDGSNFTLKIRSTKLEDSAMYFCASSETGPAGSNEQFFGPGTRLTVL.

This chain joins TRBV2 and TRBJ1-1; D unresolved. CDR3 length: 14 residues. The germline V gene encodes CDR1 SNHLY and CDR2 FYNNEI. V was pared by 5 bases and J by 1 base, with 11 bases between. The CDR3 DNA is TGTGCCAGCAGTAGTCAAGGAGGGAACACTGAAGCTTTCTTT. Amino acid sequence: CASSSQGGNTEAFF.

This clonotype was seen a handful of times. The rearrangement links TRBV20-1 to TRBJ2-7; TRBD2 is a possible D gene (6 bases). Trimming removed 6 bases from V and 0 bases from J, with 18 bases in between. CDR1 and CDR2 (germline): DFQATT, SNEGSKA (reference sequence). This CDR3 is 15 amino acids long. The CDR3, as DNA: TGCAGTGCCGCGAGAGCGGGCTGGGACTCCTACGAGCAGTACTTC. Translating gives CSAARAGWDSYEQYF.

This clonotype was counted only a few times. The genes are TRBV10-3 and TRBJ2-3, with TRBD1 as a possible D gene (6 bases). CDR3 length: 15 amino acids. V shed 2 bases and J shed 4 bases, with 13 bases lying between them. The germline CDR1 and CDR2 sequences are ENHRY and SYGVKD. As DNA, the CDR3 is TGTGCCATCAGTGAGCTCCTACAGGGAGCAGATACGCAGTATTTT. This encodes CAISELLQGADTQYF.

The chain is built from TRBV27 and TRBJ2-7; D may be TRBD2 (5 bases). V was clipped by 2 bases and J by 0 bases, with 11 bases between them. Germline V CDR1 and CDR2: MNHEY, SMNVEV (reference sequence). This CDR3 spans 15 amino acids. Here the CDR3 reads CASSLRGFDSYEQYF. As DNA, the CDR3 is TGTGCCAGCAGTTTACGAGGGTTTGACTCCTACGAGCAGTACTTC.

Only a few counts were recorded for this clonotype. The V and J genes are TRBV12-3 or TRBV12-4 and TRBJ2-5, with 11 bases that match TRBD2. This CDR3 is 16 amino acids long. V shed 6 bases, J shed 2 bases, and the junction held 8 bases outside the gene matches. This CDR3 is CASRGTSGESQETQYF. CDR3 nucleotide sequence: TGTGCCAGCAGGGGGACTAGCGGAGAATCTCAAGAGACCCAGTACTTC.

This rearrangement joins TRBV13 to TRBJ1-2; D possibly corresponds to TRBD1 (5 bases). Trimming took off 4 bases at V and 6 bases at J, with 12 bases between the two ends. The CDR3 sequence is 13 residues long. Germline V gene data show CDR1 as PRHDT and CDR2 as FYEKMQ (reference sequence). CDR3 DNA: TGTGCCAGCAGCTCCGGGACCAAGGATGGCTACACCTTC. Translating it yields CASSSGTKDGYTF. Filled out from reference TRBV13 and TRBJ1-2, the complete variable domain reads AAGVIQSPRHLIKEKRETATLKCYPIPRHDTVYWYQQGPGQDPQFLISFYEKMQSDKGSIPDRFSAQQFSDYHSELNMSSLELGDSALYFCASSSGTKDGYTFGSGTRLTVV.

This clonotype was seen more than once but under ten times. The chain combines TRBV20-1 with TRBJ2-1; D is unclear. The CDR3 has 13 amino acids. V lost 0 bases, J lost 6 bases, and 9 bases lay in between. From germline, CDR1 is DFQATT and CDR2 SNEGSKA (reference sequence). CDR3 coding DNA: TGCAGTGCTAGAGATCAAAGGGCCAATGAGCAGTTCTTC. Its translation is CSARDQRANEQFF.

This clonotype was recorded at least ten times. V gene TRBV7-6 combines with J gene TRBJ2-5; a possible D gene is TRBD1 (5 bases). The CDR3 totals 14 residues. Trimming took 1 base from V and 5 from J, leaving 11 bases between them. Germline CDR1 reads SGHVS; CDR2 reads FNYEAQ. The CDR3 reads CASSLERGMETQYF. The CDR3, as DNA: TGTGCCAGCAGCTTAGAAAGGGGAATGGAGACCCAGTACTTC. Combining the CDR3 with reference TRBV7-6 and TRBJ2-5 gives the whole variable domain GAGVSQSPRYKVTKRGQDVALRCDPISGHVSLYWYRQALGQGPEFLTYFNYEAQQDKSGLPNDRFSAERPEGSISTLTIQRTEQRDSAMYRCASSLERGMETQYFGPGTRLLVL.

On this clonotype: Its ends do not fully match the called genes, so a read error is possible. V is TRBV7-6 and J is TRBJ2-3, with 7 bases identical to TRBD1. This CDR3 region has 15 residues. Germline CDR1 reads SGHVS; CDR2 reads FNYEAQ. In DNA, the CDR3 is TGTGCCAGCAGATTAGCTCTGACAGGGACGAATACGCAGTATTTT. Translated, it gives CASRLALTGTNTQYF.

This clonotype was counted a few times. The V gene is TRBV7-9, the J gene TRBJ1-2; TRBD1 might be the D (5 bases). Germline values: CDR1 SEHNR, CDR2 FQNEAQ (reference sequence). CDR3 length: 13 residues. Trimming shortened V by 4 bases and J by 5 bases, and 11 bases separated the two germline ends. The CDR3 bases are TGTGCCAGCAGCTCTGGGACGGTTTATGGCTACACCTTC. Translating gives CASSSGTVYGYTF.

The rearrangement joins TRBV7-9 to TRBJ2-7; TRBD2 might be the D (5 bases). CDR1 and CDR2 from the germline V gene are SEHNR and FQNEAQ (reference sequence). V lost 5 bases and J 0 bases, leaving 8 bases between the germline ends. CDR3 length: 13 residues. As DNA, the CDR3 is TGTGCCAGCAGCACCCGGGACTCCTACGAGCAGTACTTC. It translates to CASSTRDSYEQYF.